This T cell receptor beta chain emerged from a study of Ad26.COV2.S vaccination and SARS-CoV-2 variants. Notes on the study in general: Spike-specific TCR breadth was greater in vaccine than placebo recipients.

Treatment reported: some 20 received Ad26.COV2.S at low or high dose, single or two shots; about five received placebo; per-sample allocation not given. Following the first vaccine or placebo injection, samples were taken on day 63. At a Boston site, the person donating was an adult of 18-55 years. Concerning this clone: Its antigen is not known.

The V end was cut by 3 bases, the J end by 1 base, with 9 bases between. CDR3 length: 14 amino acids. Germline CDR1 and CDR2: KGHSH and LQKENI. The assay was immunoSEQ multiplex PCR, and TCRdb's table has in-frame clones only and misses some. The sample yields some 390,000 clones, about nine tenths seen once. The chain carries TRBV18 and TRBJ2-5; D uncertain. The sequenced sample was peripheral blood, obtained in a trial of Ad26.COV2.S vaccine versus placebo. The clonotype comes from a person aged 18-60 years who received the Ad26.COV2.S COVID-19 vaccine or a placebo. The CDR3 here is CASSPGSGQETQYF. The CDR3 nucleotides are TGTGCCAGCTCACCGGGTTCCGGCCAAGAGACCCAGTACTTC.